The 26 T cell receptor beta chains listed next were all sequenced from one sample in a study of blood T cell repertoires in COVID-19. Clones were sequenced by immunoSEQ multiplex PCR, and TCRdb holds only the in-frame ones, with some missing. The data hold around 170,000 clones, with around 86% observed a single time. The sequenced material came from peripheral blood. The receptors stem from a woman younger than 45 with active or convalescent COVID-19.

The chain joins TRBV5-1 to TRBJ2-2, with D uncertain. The CDR3 extends over 13 amino acids. Germline V CDR1 and CDR2: SGHRS, YFSETQ. Trimming stripped 4 bases from V and 4 bases from J, with 8 bases between. The chain's CDR3 is CASSVESTGELFF. The CDR3 nucleotides read TGCGCCAGCAGCGTGGAGAGCACCGGGGAGCTGTTTTTT.

This chain uses TRBV9 with TRBJ1-1; D may be TRBD1 (6 bases). The CDR3 sequence is 12 residues long. CDR1 is SGDLS and CDR2 is YYNGEE in the germline V gene. V lost 4 bases and J 4 bases, leaving 8 bases between the germline ends. In DNA form, the CDR3 reads TGTGCCAGCAGCTTGACAGGCACTGAAGCTTTCTTT. Encoded protein: CASSLTGTEAFF.

The chain couples TRBV7-2 to TRBJ2-7; D is possibly TRBD2 (6 bases). The V gene lost 8 bases and the J gene lost 2 bases, with 13 bases spanning the gap. In germline, CDR1 is SGHTA, CDR2 FQGNSA. The CDR3 extends over 13 amino acids. The CDR3 DNA reads TGTGCCAGCCGAGCGGGCGGAACCTACGAGCAGTACTTC. This translates into CASRAGGTYEQYF.

The chain combines TRBV29-1 with TRBJ1-3; no firm D call. Trimming took off 5 bases at V and 0 bases at J, with 5 bases between the two ends. Germline CDR1 SQVTM, CDR2 ANQGSEA. The CDR3 is made up of 12 amino acids. The CDR3: CSVLSSGNTIYF. CDR3 bases: TGCAGCGTTCTCTCCTCTGGAAACACCATATATTTT.

V gene TRBV18 combines with J gene TRBJ1-3; D unresolved. V was trimmed by 3 bases and J by 0 bases, leaving 9 bases between them. This CDR3 spans 15 amino acids. In germline, CDR1 is KGHSH, CDR2 LQKENI. CDR3 loop: CASSPRQTSGNTIYF. The CDR3 nucleotides read TGTGCCAGCTCACCTCGACAAACCTCTGGAAACACCATATATTTT.

The rearrangement joins TRBV19 to TRBJ1-4; D is unresolved. Trimming took off 5 bases at V and 4 bases at J, with 11 bases between the two ends. Germline lookup yields CDR1 LNHDA and CDR2 SQIVND (reference sequence). There are 14 residues in the CDR3. This CDR3 reads CASSATPLNEKLFF. CDR3 nucleotides: TGTGCCAGTAGTGCGACTCCTCTTAATGAAAAACTGTTTTTT.

The rearrangement joins TRBV6-2 or TRBV6-3 to TRBJ1-5, with TRBD1 matching over 7 bases. The CDR3 is 16 residues long. Germline CDR1 reads MNHEY; CDR2 reads SVGEGT. The V segment lost 2 bases and the J segment 0 bases; nucleotides outside the gene matches: 4. The CDR3 spells CASSYPDRASNQPQHF. Written as DNA, the CDR3 is TGTGCCAGCAGTTACCCAGACAGGGCTAGCAATCAGCCCCAGCATTTT.

The chain uses TRBV13 and TRBJ2-7; 13 nucleotides match TRBD2. V lost 4 bases, J lost 2 bases, and 14 bases stayed unmatched. Germline V gene lookup returns CDR1 PRHDT and CDR2 FYEKMQ (reference sequence). This CDR3 spans 19 amino acids. As DNA, the CDR3 is TGTGCCAGCAGCTCCCTCGAGGTACTAGCGGGGGGGCCCCCCTACGAGCAGTACTTC. This codes for CASSSLEVLAGGPPYEQYF.

This clone was seen just once. The chain links TRBV30 to TRBJ2-3; 7 nucleotides match TRBD1. Germline V gene lookup returns CDR1 GTSNPN and CDR2 SVGIG (reference sequence). The CDR3 sequence is 12 residues long. Trimming at V came to 5 bases and at J to 1 base, leaving 0 bases not matched to a gene. The CDR3 loop is CAWDRGTDTQYF. The DNA of the CDR3 is TGTGCCTGGGACAGGGGCACAGATACGCAGTATTTT.

The chain combines TRBV2 with TRBJ2-7; 7 positions match TRBD2. Losses at the gene ends were 6 bases for V and 3 bases for J; bases not matched to a gene: 8. Germline V gives CDR1 SNHLY, CDR2 FYNNEI. There are 14 residues in the CDR3. The DNA of the CDR3 is TGTGCCAGCAGGTTTGGCGGGAGCGGCTACGAGCAGTACTTC. It translates to CASRFGGSGYEQYF.

The table lists this clone with a few counts. This chain uses TRBV7-2 with TRBJ1-1; the D gene is possibly TRBD1 (6 bases). Germline CDR1 is SGHTA and CDR2 is FQGNSA. V dropped 5 bases and J dropped 1 base, with 11 bases sitting between them. The CDR3 covers 14 residues. The CDR3 nucleotides are TGTGCCAGCAGCCCGCAGGGGAGGAACACTGAAGCTTTCTTT. Encoded protein: CASSPQGRNTEAFF.

For this clone: Additional DNA sequences in this sample encode the identical CDR3. CDR3 in DNA: TGTGCCAGCAGCCGAACAGGGGCCTACGAGCAGTACTTC. Translated, it gives CASSRTGAYEQYF. This sequence joins TRBV2 and TRBJ2-7, with TRBD1 identical over 7 bases. CDR1 and CDR2 (germline): SNHLY, FYNNEI. Losses at the gene ends were 6 bases for V and 2 bases for J; bases not matched to a gene: 4. The CDR3 length is 13 residues.

V is TRBV10-1 and J is TRBJ2-3; D may be TRBD2 (6 bases). This CDR3 is built from 18 residues. Trimming left V 0 bases short and J 2 bases short, with 18 bases between. Germline CDR1 WNHNN, CDR2 SYGVQD (reference sequence). Written as DNA, the CDR3 is TGCGCCAGCAGTGAGTCTCTTAGCGGACCGGGCTTCACAGATACGCAGTATTTT. Its protein is CASSESLSGPGFTDTQYF.

This clone appeared once. CDR3 nucleotides: TGTGCCAGCAGCGTCACAGGGAGCTCCTATAATTCACCCCTCCACTTT. Its protein is CASSVTGSSYNSPLHF. The chain couples TRBV9 to TRBJ1-6, with D maybe TRBD1 (6 bases). Germline values: CDR1 SGDLS, CDR2 YYNGEE. V lost 2 bases to trimming and J lost 0 bases, with 9 bases between them. This CDR3 spans 16 amino acids. The entire variable domain, with the rest obtained from reference TRBV9 and TRBJ1-6, is as follows: DSGVTQTPKHLITATGQRVTLRCSPRSGDLSVYWYQQSLDQGLQFLIQYYNGEERAKGNILERFSAQQFPDLHSELNLSSLELGDSALYFCASSVTGSSYNSPLHFGNGTRLTVT.

The rearrangement links TRBV29-1 to TRBJ1-5, with a weak D call TRBD1 (6 bases). CDR1 SQVTM and CDR2 ANQGSEA come from the germline V gene. The germline V and J ends were trimmed by 4 bases and 7 bases, with 11 bases remaining between them. CDR3 length: 12 residues. CDR3 nucleotides: TGCAGCGTTGTACAGGGAGACCAGCCCCAGCATTTT. Its translation is CSVVQGDQPQHF.

This chain uses TRBV7-9 with TRBJ1-2, with 7 positions matching TRBD1. The CDR3 loop spans 16 amino acids. CDR1 and CDR2 (germline): SEHNR, FQNEAQ (reference sequence). Germline trimming cut 4 bases from V and 0 bases from J; bases unmatched to any gene: 8. CDR3 residues: CASSSYRGNTNYGYTF. The CDR3 DNA reads TGTGCCAGCAGCTCCTACAGGGGCAATACTAACTATGGCTACACCTTC.

The rearrangement joins TRBV11-3 to TRBJ2-7, with D tentatively TRBD1 (5 bases). Trimming took 3 bases from V and 2 from J, leaving 11 bases between them. The CDR3 covers 14 residues. CDR1 is SGHNT, CDR2 YENEEA, per germline. The CDR3 sequence is CASSFPRAPYEQYF. CDR3 DNA sequence: TGTGCCAGCAGCTTTCCCAGGGCCCCCTACGAGCAGTACTTC.

V usage is TRBV11-2 and J usage is TRBJ2-5, with no clear D. V was cut by 0 bases and J by 1 base, with 6 bases left in between. The CDR3 sequence is 14 residues long. Per germline, CDR1 SGHAT and CDR2 FQNNGV. Written as DNA, the CDR3 is TGTGCCAGCAGCTTAGAGGCCTTCCAAGAGACCCAGTACTTC. Translation gives CASSLEAFQETQYF.

The chain recombines TRBV18 with TRBJ2-3, with TRBD1 as a possible D gene (6 bases). V was pared by 6 bases and J by 1 base, with 17 bases between. The CDR3 has 16 residues. The germline V gene encodes CDR1 KGHSH and CDR2 LQKENI. The CDR3 loop is CASSPTADSGTDTQYF. Written as DNA, the CDR3 is TGTGCCAGCTCGCCGACGGCGGACAGTGGCACAGATACGCAGTATTTT. Complete variable domain (other parts from reference TRBV18 and TRBJ2-3): NAGVMQNPRHLVRRRGQEARLRCSPMKGHSHVYWYRQLPEEGLKFMVYLQKENIIDESGMPKERFSAEFPKEGPSILRIQQVVRGDSAAYFCASSPTADSGTDTQYFGPGTRLTVL.

The CDR3 DNA is TGTGCCAGTAGTACAAAGGTGGGAGGCACTGAAGCTTTCTTT. It is translated as CASSTKVGGTEAFF. V usage is TRBV19 and J usage is TRBJ1-1, with unresolved D. The CDR3 runs to 14 residues. Germline CDR1 is LNHDA and CDR2 is SQIVND (reference sequence). The V gene lost 4 bases and the J gene lost 4 bases, with 13 bases spanning the gap.

The V and J genes are TRBV12-5 and TRBJ1-2; D perhaps matches TRBD1 (5 bases). CDR1 LGHNT and CDR2 FRNRAP come from the germline V gene. This CDR3 contains 12 residues. V was trimmed by 6 bases and J by 1 base, leaving 6 bases between them. The chain's CDR3 is CASGDSNYGYTF. CDR3 nucleotide sequence: TGTGCTAGTGGCGACAGTAACTATGGCTACACCTTC. The whole variable domain, remainder taken from reference TRBV12-5 and TRBJ1-2, is DARVTQTPRHKVTEMGQEVTMRCQPILGHNTVFWYRQTMMQGLELLAYFRNRAPLDDSGMPKDRFSAEMPDATLATLKIQPSEPRDSAVYFCASGDSNYGYTFGSGTRLTVV.

Only a few counts were recorded for this clone. The V call is TRBV24-1, the J call TRBJ2-7, with TRBD2 as a possible D gene (5 bases). Germline CDR1 and CDR2: KGHDR and SFDVKD. The CDR3 runs 14 residues. The V gene lost 3 bases and the J gene lost 5 bases, with 13 bases spanning the gap. CDR3 protein: CATSDTTGKDEQYF. CDR3 sequence (DNA): TGTGCCACCAGTGATACAACGGGGAAGGACGAGCAGTACTTC.

V and J are TRBV15 and TRBJ2-1, with 8 bases fitting TRBD2. Germline V gene sequence: CDR1 LNHNV, CDR2 YYDKDF (reference sequence). Germline trimming cut 3 bases from V and 4 bases from J; bases unmatched to any gene: 2. The CDR3 extends over 14 amino acids. The CDR3 is CATSSGGGYNEQFF. The CDR3 DNA reads as TGTGCCACCAGCAGCGGGGGGGGATACAATGAGCAGTTCTTC. Full variable domain (remainder filled in from reference TRBV15 and TRBJ2-1): DAMVIQNPRYQVTQFGKPVTLSCSQTLNHNVMYWYQQKSSQAPKLLFHYYDKDFNNEADTPDNFQSRRPNTSFCFLDIRSPGLGDTAMYLCATSSGGGYNEQFFGPGTRLTVL.

The gene calls are TRBV5-5 and TRBJ2-3, with D perhaps TRBD2 (7 bases). Trimming removed 6 bases from V and 2 bases from J, with 13 bases in between. Per germline, CDR1 SGHKS and CDR2 YYEKEE (reference sequence). The CDR3 is 14 residues long. The CDR3 bases are TGTGCCAGCACCCTGGGGGGGCACACAGATACGCAGTATTTT. Encoded protein: CASTLGGHTDTQYF.

This sequence joins TRBV28 and TRBJ2-7; 7 positions match TRBD1. In germline, CDR1 is MDHEN, CDR2 SYDVKM. The CDR3 spans 14 residues. V lost 4 bases, J lost 4 bases, and 7 bases stayed unmatched. The CDR3 coding sequence is TGTGCCAGCAGTTCCGGGACAGAAATATACGAGCAGTACTTC. Translated: CASSSGTEIYEQYF. The full variable domain, its missing parts supplied by reference TRBV28 and TRBJ2-7, is DVKVTQSSRYLVKRTGEKVFLECVQDMDHENMFWYRQDPGLGLRLIYFSYDVKMKEKGDIPEGYSVSREKKERFSLILESASTNQTSMYLCASSSGTEIYEQYFGPGTRLTVT.

The CDR3 reads CASSEAVDGLTDTQYF. CDR3 bases: TGTGCCAGCAGTGAAGCGGTGGACGGACTCACAGATACGCAGTATTTT. This chain connects TRBV2 to TRBJ2-3, with TRBD2 as a possible D gene (5 bases). The V end was cut by 0 bases, the J end by 2 bases, with 12 bases between. Germline assignment: CDR1 SNHLY and CDR2 FYNNEI. The CDR3 spans 16 residues. The full variable domain, with the rest looked up from reference TRBV2 and TRBJ2-3, is EPEVTQTPSHQVTQMGQEVILRCVPISNHLYFYWYRQILGQKVEFLVSFYNNEISEKSEIFDDQFSVERPDGSNFTLKIRSTKLEDSAMYFCASSEAVDGLTDTQYFGPGTRLTVL.